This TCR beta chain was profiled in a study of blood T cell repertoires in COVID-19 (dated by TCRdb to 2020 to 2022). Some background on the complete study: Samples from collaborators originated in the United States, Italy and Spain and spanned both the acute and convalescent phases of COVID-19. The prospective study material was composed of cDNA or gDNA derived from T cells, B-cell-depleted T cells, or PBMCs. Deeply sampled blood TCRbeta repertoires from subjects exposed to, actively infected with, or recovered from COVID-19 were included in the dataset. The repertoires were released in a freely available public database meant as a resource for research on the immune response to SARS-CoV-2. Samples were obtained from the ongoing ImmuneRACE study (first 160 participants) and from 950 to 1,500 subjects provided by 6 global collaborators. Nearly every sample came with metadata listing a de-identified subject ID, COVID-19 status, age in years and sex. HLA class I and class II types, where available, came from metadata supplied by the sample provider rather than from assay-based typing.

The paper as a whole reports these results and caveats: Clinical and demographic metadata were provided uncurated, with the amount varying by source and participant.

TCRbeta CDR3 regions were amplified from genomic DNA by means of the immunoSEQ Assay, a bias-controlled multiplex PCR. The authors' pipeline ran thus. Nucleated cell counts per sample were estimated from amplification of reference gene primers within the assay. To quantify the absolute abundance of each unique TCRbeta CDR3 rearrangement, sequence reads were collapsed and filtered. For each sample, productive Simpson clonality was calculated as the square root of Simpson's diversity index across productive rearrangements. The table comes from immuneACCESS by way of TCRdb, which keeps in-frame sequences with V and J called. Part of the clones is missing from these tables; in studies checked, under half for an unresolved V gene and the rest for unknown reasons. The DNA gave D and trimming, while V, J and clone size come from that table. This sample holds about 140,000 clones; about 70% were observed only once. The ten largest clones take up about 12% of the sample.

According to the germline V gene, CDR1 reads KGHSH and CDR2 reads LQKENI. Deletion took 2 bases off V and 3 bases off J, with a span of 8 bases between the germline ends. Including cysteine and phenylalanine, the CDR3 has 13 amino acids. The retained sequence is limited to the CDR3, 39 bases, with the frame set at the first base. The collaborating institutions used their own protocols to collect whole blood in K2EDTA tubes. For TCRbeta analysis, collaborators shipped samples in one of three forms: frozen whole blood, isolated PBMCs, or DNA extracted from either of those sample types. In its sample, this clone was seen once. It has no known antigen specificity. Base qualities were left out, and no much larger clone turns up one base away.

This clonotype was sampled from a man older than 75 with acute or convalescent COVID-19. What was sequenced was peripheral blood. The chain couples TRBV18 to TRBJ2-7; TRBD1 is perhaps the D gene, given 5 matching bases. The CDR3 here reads CASSPAGRYEQYF. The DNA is TGTGCCAGCTCACCAGCAGGGCGCTACGAGCAGTACTTC. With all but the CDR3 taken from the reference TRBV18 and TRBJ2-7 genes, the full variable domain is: NAGVMQNPRHLVRRRGQEARLRCSPMKGHSHVYWYRQLPEEGLKFMVYLQKENIIDESGMPKERFSAEFPKEGPSILRIQQVVRGDSAAYFCASSPAGRYEQYFGPGTRLTVT.